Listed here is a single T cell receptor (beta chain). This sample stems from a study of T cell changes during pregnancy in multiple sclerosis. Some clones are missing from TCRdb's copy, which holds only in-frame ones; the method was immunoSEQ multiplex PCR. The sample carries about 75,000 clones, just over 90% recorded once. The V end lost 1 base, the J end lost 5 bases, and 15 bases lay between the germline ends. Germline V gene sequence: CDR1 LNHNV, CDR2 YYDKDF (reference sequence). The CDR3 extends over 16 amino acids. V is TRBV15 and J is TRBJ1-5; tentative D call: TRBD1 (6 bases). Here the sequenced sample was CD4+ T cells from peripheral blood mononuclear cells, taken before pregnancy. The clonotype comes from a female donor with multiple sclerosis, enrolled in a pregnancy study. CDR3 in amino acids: CATSRAQGMGDQPQHF. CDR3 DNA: TGTGCCACCAGCAGAGCACAGGGCATGGGGGATCAGCCCCAGCATTTT. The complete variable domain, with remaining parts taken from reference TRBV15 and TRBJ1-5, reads DAMVIQNPRYQVTQFGKPVTLSCSQTLNHNVMYWYQQKSSQAPKLLFHYYDKDFNNEADTPDNFQSRRPNTSFCFLDIRSPGLGDTAMYLCATSRAQGMGDQPQHFGDGTRLSIL.